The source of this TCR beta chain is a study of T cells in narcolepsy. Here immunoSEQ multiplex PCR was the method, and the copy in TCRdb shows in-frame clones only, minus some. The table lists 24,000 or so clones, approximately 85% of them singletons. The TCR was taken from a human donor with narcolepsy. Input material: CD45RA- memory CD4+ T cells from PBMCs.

CDR3 sequence reads: CASSQDMANYGYTF. For the CDR3, the DNA is TGTGCCAGCAGCCAAGATATGGCTAACTATGGCTACACCTTC. The chain employs TRBV4-2 and TRBJ1-2, with D unresolved. The CDR3 consists of 14 residues. In germline, CDR1 is LGHNA, CDR2 YNFKEQ. The V and J ends lost 0 bases and 0 bases respectively, with 5 bases between them.